Following are 16 T cell receptor beta chains from one sample sequenced in a study of shared clonotypes between healthy human individuals. Repertoires were generated with immunoSEQ multiplex PCR, while TCRdb's copy carries only in-frame clones and drops some. In the table there are under 2,500,000 clones, around 95% of which are singletons. Specimen: naive CD4+ T cells sorted from blood. Specified subset: CD45RA+ positively selected. The receptors were gathered from a man between 18 and 35 years old in good health.

The chain carries TRBV19 and TRBJ1-4; the D gene is possibly TRBD1 (5 bases). CDR3 length: 13 residues. Per germline, CDR1 LNHDA and CDR2 SQIVND (reference sequence). Trimming left V 4 bases short and J 7 bases short, with 10 bases between. The CDR3 DNA sequence: TGTGCCAGTAGTAAAGACAGTACTGAAAAACTGTTTTTT. Amino acids: CASSKDSTEKLFF.

The chain carries TRBV28 and TRBJ1-3, with a weak D call TRBD1 (6 bases). Germline CDR1 reads MDHEN; CDR2 reads SYDVKM. V was trimmed by 5 bases and J by 0 bases, leaving 14 bases between them. CDR3 length equals 16 residues. The CDR3: CASSPPQGVSGNTIYF. In nucleotides, the CDR3 is TGTGCCAGCAGTCCGCCACAGGGAGTCTCTGGAAACACCATATATTTT.

About this clone itself: Distinct nucleotide sequences in the sample also encode this CDR3. The gene calls are TRBV5-4 and TRBJ2-7, with D possibly being TRBD2 (7 bases). Trimming pared 2 bases from V and 4 bases from J, leaving 13 bases between. Germline V gene lookup returns CDR1 SGHNT and CDR2 YYREEE (reference sequence). The length of the CDR3 is 14 residues. The CDR3 region is CASSLGGAGYEQYF. DNA of the CDR3: TGTGCCAGCAGCTTAGGGGGGGCTGGTTACGAGCAGTACTTC. The whole variable domain, remainder taken from reference TRBV5-4 and TRBJ2-7, is ETGVTQSPTHLIKTRGQQVTLRCSSQSGHNTVSWYQQALGQGPQFIFQYYREEENGRGNFPPRFSGLQFPNYSSELNVNALELDDSALYLCASSLGGAGYEQYFGPGTRLTVT.

The genes are TRBV7-8 and TRBJ1-1; 10 bases agree with TRBD1. Trimming at V came to 5 bases and at J to 6 bases, leaving 9 bases not matched to a gene. CDR1 and CDR2 from the germline V gene are SGHVS and FQNEAQ. The CDR3 totals 15 residues. The CDR3 sequence: CASSVHRDRGAEAFF. CDR3 nucleotides: TGTGCCAGCAGCGTTCACCGGGACAGGGGTGCTGAAGCTTTCTTT. Supplemented by reference TRBV7-8 and TRBJ1-1, the full variable domain reads GAGVSQSPRYKVAKRGQDVALRCDPISGHVSLFWYQQALGQGPEFLTYFQNEAQLDKSGLPSDRFFAERPEGSVSTLKIQRTQQEDSAVYLCASSVHRDRGAEAFFGQGTRLTVV.

V usage is TRBV6-6 and J usage is TRBJ1-2, with 12 bases that match TRBD1. Germline lookup yields CDR1 MNHNY and CDR2 SVGAGI (reference sequence). Trimming took 2 bases from V and 4 from J; bases not matched to a gene: 2. This CDR3 spans 15 amino acids. DNA for the CDR3: TGTGCCAGCAGTTACACGGGACAGGGGGCCTATGGCTACACCTTC. Protein product: CASSYTGQGAYGYTF.

The chain carries TRBV5-1 and TRBJ2-3; D unresolved. CDR1 and CDR2 from the germline V gene are SGHRS and YFSETQ. The V gene lost 0 bases and the J gene lost 1 base, with 12 bases spanning the gap. This CDR3 contains 16 residues. The CDR3 sequence is CASSLGETSGTDTQYF. The CDR3 bases are TGCGCCAGCAGCTTGGGAGAAACCTCGGGCACAGATACGCAGTATTTT.

The rearrangement links TRBV5-1 to TRBJ2-7, with TRBD2 matching over 15 bases. In germline, CDR1 is SGHRS, CDR2 YFSETQ. J lost 1 base, V lost 4 bases, and 12 bases had no gene match. This CDR3 spans 19 amino acids. CDR3 in DNA: TGCGCCAGCAGCGCCCTAGGGGGACTAGCGGGAGGTCTGTCCTACGAGCAGTACTTC. This gives the protein CASSALGGLAGGLSYEQYF.

J is TRBJ2-3 and V is TRBV7-3; D not resolved. Trimming cost V 5 bases and J 5 bases, with 14 bases left between them. Germline CDR1 and CDR2: SGHTA and FQGTGA. This CDR3 has 14 residues. The CDR3 loop reads CASSPTGPGDTQYF. The CDR3 DNA reads as TGTGCCAGCAGCCCCACGGGCCCCGGAGATACGCAGTATTTT. Together with reference TRBV7-3 and TRBJ2-3, the CDR3 gives the full variable domain: GAGVSQTPSNKVTEKGKYVELRCDPISGHTALYWYRQSLGQGPEFLIYFQGTGAADDSGLPNDRFFAVRPEGSVSTLKIQRTERGDSAVYLCASSPTGPGDTQYFGPGTRLTVL.

This sequence joins TRBV10-3 and TRBJ2-4; D is unresolved. Germline CDR1 reads ENHRY; CDR2 reads SYGVKD. This CDR3 contains 17 residues. Trimming removed 3 bases at V and 0 bases at J, with 15 bases between. CDR3 sequence: CAISDRGGELAKNIQYF. CDR3 nucleotide sequence: TGTGCCATCAGTGACCGAGGTGGTGAGCTAGCCAAAAACATTCAGTACTTC.

The CDR3 loop reads CATSTDRGGQPQHF. CDR3 bases: TGTGCCACCAGCACCGACAGGGGGGGTCAGCCCCAGCATTTT. J is TRBJ1-5 and V is TRBV15; 9 bases map to TRBD1. Trimming at V came to 4 bases and at J to 6 bases, leaving 4 bases not matched to a gene. The CDR3 loop spans 14 amino acids. Per the germline V gene, CDR1 is LNHNV and CDR2 is YYDKDF (reference sequence).

The V and J genes are TRBV20-1 and TRBJ1-4; D unresolved. Germline values: CDR1 DFQATT, CDR2 SNEGSKA (reference sequence). V gave up 3 bases and J gave up 12 bases, with 8 bases separating them. The CDR3 contains 10 residues. CDR3 sequence reads: CSASFGELFF. In nucleotides, the CDR3 is TGCAGTGCTAGCTTTGGGGAACTGTTTTTT.

The CDR3 DNA sequence: TGTGCCAGCACCATCCGGGACGGGGGCTCTGGGGCCAACGTCCTGACTTTC. Translated: CASTIRDGGSGANVLTF. This chain links TRBV2 with TRBJ2-6, with D perhaps matching TRBD2 (6 bases). Deletions cut 7 bases from V and 0 bases from J, with 16 bases between. The CDR3 covers 17 residues. CDR1 is SNHLY, CDR2 FYNNEI, per germline.

The chain carries TRBV6-6 and TRBJ1-2; 12 nucleotides line up with TRBD1. V dropped 2 bases and J dropped 7; count of bases not matched to a gene: 2. Germline V gives CDR1 MNHNY, CDR2 SVGAGI (reference sequence). This CDR3 has 14 amino acids. The CDR3 DNA reads as TGTGCCAGCAGTTACCCGGGACAGGGGGCTGGCTACACCTTC. Protein product: CASSYPGQGAGYTF.

The V gene is TRBV28, the J gene TRBJ2-2; TRBD1 matches at 10 bases. The CDR3 contains 16 residues. Germline CDR1 is MDHEN and CDR2 is SYDVKM. J lost 0 bases, V lost 7 bases, and 5 bases had no gene match. CDR3 nucleotides: TGTGCCAGCACCGATGGGACAGGGGCGAACACCGGGGAGCTGTTTTTT. Translated, it gives CASTDGTGANTGELFF.

The V gene is TRBV2, the J gene TRBJ1-1; a weak D match, TRBD1 (5 bases). Germline V gene sequence: CDR1 SNHLY, CDR2 FYNNEI. The CDR3 runs 12 residues. Trimming removed 8 bases from V and 4 bases from J, with 11 bases in between. CDR3 amino acids: CASGGLGTEAFF. The CDR3 nucleotides read TGTGCCAGCGGGGGTCTCGGCACTGAAGCTTTCTTT.

This chain joins TRBV28 and TRBJ2-7, with 8 bases matching TRBD2. Germline V lookup: CDR1 MDHEN, CDR2 SYDVKM. The CDR3 totals 15 residues. J gave up 3 bases and V 5 bases, and 9 bases lay outside the gene matches. The CDR3 reads CASSPHNAGGYEQYF. In DNA, the CDR3 is TGTGCCAGCAGTCCGCATAACGCGGGGGGCTACGAGCAGTACTTC.